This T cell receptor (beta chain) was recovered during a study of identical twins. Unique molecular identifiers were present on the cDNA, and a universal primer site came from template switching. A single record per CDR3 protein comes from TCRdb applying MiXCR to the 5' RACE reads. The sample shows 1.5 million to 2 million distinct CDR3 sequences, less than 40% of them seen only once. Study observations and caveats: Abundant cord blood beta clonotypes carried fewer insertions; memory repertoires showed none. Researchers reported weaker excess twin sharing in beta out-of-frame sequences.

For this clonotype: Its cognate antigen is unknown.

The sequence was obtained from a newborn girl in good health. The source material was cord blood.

The CDR3 here is CASSLSGAGWVNEQFF. CDR3 bases: TGTGCCAGCAGTTTATCTGGGGCGGGATGGGTAAATGAGCAGTTCTTC. The V call is TRBV27, the J call TRBJ2-1, with D maybe TRBD2 (6 bases). Germline CDR1 MNHEY, CDR2 SMNVEV (reference sequence). The CDR3 extends over 16 amino acids. The V and J ends lost 0 bases and 7 bases respectively, with 16 bases between them.